This T cell receptor (beta chain) was identified in a study of blood T cell repertoires in COVID-19 (dated by TCRdb to 2020 to 2022). Study-level background: Samples covering the acute and convalescent phases of COVID-19 were provided by collaborators in the United States, Italy and Spain. The prospective study material was composed of cDNA or gDNA derived from T cells, B-cell-depleted T cells, or PBMCs. The repertoires were released in a freely available public database meant as a resource for research on the immune response to SARS-CoV-2. Deeply sampled blood TCRbeta repertoires from subjects exposed to, actively infected with, or recovered from COVID-19 were included in the dataset. Where available, HLA class I and class II types were taken from metadata supplied by the sample provider and were not determined by assay-based typing. A de-identified subject ID, COVID-19 status, age in years and sex were almost always included in the sample metadata. Samples were obtained from the ongoing ImmuneRACE study (first 160 participants) and from approximately 1,200 subjects provided by 6 global collaborators.

Per the germline V gene, MNHEY is the CDR1 and SVGEGT is the CDR2. A distance of 12 bases separates the germline ends of V and J, which lose 5 bases and 1 base respectively. From the cysteine through the phenylalanine, the CDR3 covers 14 amino acids. Of all the DNA, just the CDR3 is kept, 42 bases in frame from base 1. Collaborating institutions collected whole blood in K2EDTA tubes following their own protocols. Collaborator samples were shipped for TCRbeta analysis as frozen whole blood, isolated PBMCs, or DNA extracted from either sample type. As to this clone: Its antigen is currently not known. Base qualities are not recorded, but no much larger clone differs from it by a single base.

TCRbeta CDR3 regions were amplified from genomic DNA by means of the immunoSEQ Assay, a bias-controlled multiplex PCR. The original pipeline was this. The number of nucleated cells in each sample was estimated from the amplification of reference gene primers within the assay. To quantify the absolute abundance of each unique TCRbeta CDR3 rearrangement, sequence reads were collapsed and filtered. For each sample, productive Simpson clonality was calculated as the square root of Simpson's diversity index across productive rearrangements. The immuneACCESS repertoire file appears here via TCRdb, limited to in-frame rearrangements. These files lack a portion of the clones; in checked studies, under half of the deficit traces to unresolved V genes, and the cause of the others is not known. V and J calls and clone size are those listed in that table; D and trimming were worked out from the DNA. The sample data list approximately 140,000 clones, and more than 75% of these were observed just once. The biggest ten clones account for around 15% of the sample.

The investigation overall reported the following: The quantity of clinical and demographic metadata differed by source and by participant and was supplied without curation.

The sequenced sample was peripheral blood. The receptor chain draws on TRBV6-2 or TRBV6-3 and TRBJ2-7; TRBD2 is a weak D gene call, 5 bases matching. The clonotype comes from a human donor with acute or convalescent COVID-19. The donor label of this sample is uncertain. The DNA is TGTGCCAGCAGTGCCCGACGGGGATCCTACGAGCAGTACTTC. Its translation is CASSARRGSYEQYF.